This note documents a single T cell receptor beta chain sequence. These data belong to a study of blood T cell repertoires in COVID-19. The wider study: Researchers got acute and convalescent COVID-19 samples from the United States, Italy and Spain.

Germline loops: CDR1 SGHDT, CDR2 YYEEEE. The CDR3 is 14 amino acids. The V end was cut by 2 bases, the J end by 2 bases, with 8 bases between. In the original analysis: From reference gene primer amplification, estimates of nucleated cell counts were derived. The method was immunoSEQ multiplex PCR; TCRdb's version includes in-frame clones alone and lacks a portion of them. Clone size and V and J calls were adopted from that table, with D and trimming inferred from the DNA. The sample holds fewer than 90,000 clones; around 85% are singletons and the top ten take roughly 18%. Sequencing used peripheral blood. This TCR was recovered from a man older than 75 in a cohort sampled during active COVID-19. J is TRBJ1-3 and V is TRBV5-6; D possibly corresponds to TRBD1 (5 bases). The CDR3 DNA reads as TGTGCCAGCAGCTTTGGAGGGGCTGGAAACACCATATATTTT. It specifies CASSFGGAGNTIYF.